This TCR beta chain was observed in a study of T cell responses to AZD1222 COVID-19 vaccine. The protocol was immunoSEQ multiplex PCR, while the TCRdb copy is restricted to in-frame clones and leaves out a portion. The sample lists more than 95,000 clones; roughly 92% were seen once. CDR3 length equals 15 residues. Germline V gene lookup returns CDR1 SEHNR and CDR2 FQNEAQ (reference sequence). With 4 bases removed from V and 0 bases from J, the gap between germline ends came to 13 bases. About this clone: What it binds is not known.

Overall study results and limits: Among the donors, most were white British and more were female, and clonal diversity was possibly underestimated. Baseline testing showed seropositivity in only a handful of AZD1222 recipients. Spike-specific TCR breadth and depth both grew after two AZD1222 doses. Vaccine-associated CD4 TCRs ranged over spike, dominating at 160-218 and 743-854.

This receptor was identified in an adult in good health. This chain uses TRBV7-9 with TRBJ2-7; perhaps TRBD1 as D (5 bases). Here the sequenced sample was peripheral blood, taken on day 0 of AZD1222 vaccination. CDR3 residues: CASSWGDINSYEQYF. In DNA form, the CDR3 reads TGTGCCAGCAGCTGGGGCGACATCAACTCCTACGAGCAGTACTTC.